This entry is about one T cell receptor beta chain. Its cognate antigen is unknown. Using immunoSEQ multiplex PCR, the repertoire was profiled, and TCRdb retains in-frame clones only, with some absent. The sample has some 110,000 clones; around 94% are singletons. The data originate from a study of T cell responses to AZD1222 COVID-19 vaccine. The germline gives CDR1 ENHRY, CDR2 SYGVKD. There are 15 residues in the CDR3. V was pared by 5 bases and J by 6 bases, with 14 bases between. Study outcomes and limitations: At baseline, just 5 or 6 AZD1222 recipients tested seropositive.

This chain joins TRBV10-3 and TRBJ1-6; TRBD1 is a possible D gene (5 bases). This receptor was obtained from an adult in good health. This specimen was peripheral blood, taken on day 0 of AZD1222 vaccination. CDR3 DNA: TGTGCCATCAGTTCCAACGGGGGAGCTAATTCACCCCTCCACTTT. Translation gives CAISSNGGANSPLHF.